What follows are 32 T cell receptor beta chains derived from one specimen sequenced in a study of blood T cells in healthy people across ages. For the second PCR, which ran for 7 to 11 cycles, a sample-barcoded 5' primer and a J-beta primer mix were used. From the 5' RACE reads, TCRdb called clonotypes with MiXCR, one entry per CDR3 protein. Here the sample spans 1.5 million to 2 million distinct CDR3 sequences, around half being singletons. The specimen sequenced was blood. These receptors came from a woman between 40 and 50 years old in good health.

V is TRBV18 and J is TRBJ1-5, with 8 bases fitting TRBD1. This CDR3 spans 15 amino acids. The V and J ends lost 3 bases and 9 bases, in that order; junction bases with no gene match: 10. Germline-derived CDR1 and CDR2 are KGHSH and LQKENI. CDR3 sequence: CASSPADRGNGPQHF. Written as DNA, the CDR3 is TGTGCCAGCTCACCTGCAGACAGGGGCAACGGGCCCCAGCATTTT.

The CDR3 bases are TGTGCCAGCAGCCTCCTGACTAGCTTGGGGTTGGATGAGCAGTTCTTC. This encodes CASSLLTSLGLDEQFF. V usage is TRBV7-2 and J usage is TRBJ2-1, with 7 bases matching TRBD2. This CDR3 spans 16 amino acids. Looked up from germline, CDR1 is SGHTA and CDR2 is FQGNSA. Trimming cost V 5 bases and J 8 bases; bases outside gene matches: 15.

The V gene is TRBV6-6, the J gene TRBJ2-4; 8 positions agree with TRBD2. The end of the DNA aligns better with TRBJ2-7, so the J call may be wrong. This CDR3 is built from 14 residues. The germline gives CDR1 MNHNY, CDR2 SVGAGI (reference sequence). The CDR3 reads CASSDAGGAYEQYF. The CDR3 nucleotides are TGTGCCAGCAGCGACGCCGGGGGGGCCTACGAGCAGTACTTC.

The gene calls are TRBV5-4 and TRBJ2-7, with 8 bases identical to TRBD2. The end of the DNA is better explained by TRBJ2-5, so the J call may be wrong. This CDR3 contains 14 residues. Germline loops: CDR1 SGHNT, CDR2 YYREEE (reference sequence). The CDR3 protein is CASSPGGEKETQYF. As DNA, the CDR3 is TGTGCCAGCAGCCCGGGGGGGGAAAAAGAGACCCAGTACTTC.

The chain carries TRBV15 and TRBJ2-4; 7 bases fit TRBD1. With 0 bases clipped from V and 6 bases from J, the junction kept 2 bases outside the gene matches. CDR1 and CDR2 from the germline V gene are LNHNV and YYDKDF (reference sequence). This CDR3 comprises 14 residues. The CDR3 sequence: CATSREGQINIQYF. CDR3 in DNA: TGTGCCACCAGCAGAGAGGGACAGATAAACATTCAGTACTTC.

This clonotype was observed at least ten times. The CDR3 loop is CASSPGQTNYGYTF. In DNA, the CDR3 is TGTGCCAGCAGCCCGGGACAGACTAACTATGGCTACACCTTC. This chain uses TRBV7-2 with TRBJ1-2; 7 bases line up with TRBD1. The germline V gene encodes CDR1 SGHTA and CDR2 FQGNSA. CDR3 size: 14 residues. Germline trimming cut 5 bases from V and 0 bases from J; bases unmatched to any gene: 3.

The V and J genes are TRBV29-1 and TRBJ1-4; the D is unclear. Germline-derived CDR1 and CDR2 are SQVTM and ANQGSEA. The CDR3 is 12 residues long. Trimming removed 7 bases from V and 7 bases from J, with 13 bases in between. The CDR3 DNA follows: TGCAGCGCCATTACCCACACTGAAAAACTGTTTTTT. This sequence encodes CSAITHTEKLFF.

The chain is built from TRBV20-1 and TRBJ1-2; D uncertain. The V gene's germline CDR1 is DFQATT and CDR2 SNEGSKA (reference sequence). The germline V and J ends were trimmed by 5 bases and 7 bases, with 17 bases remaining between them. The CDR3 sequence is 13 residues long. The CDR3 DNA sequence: TGCAGTGCTGCCCTAGCGGGGTTTGGTGGCTACACCTTC. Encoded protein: CSAALAGFGGYTF.

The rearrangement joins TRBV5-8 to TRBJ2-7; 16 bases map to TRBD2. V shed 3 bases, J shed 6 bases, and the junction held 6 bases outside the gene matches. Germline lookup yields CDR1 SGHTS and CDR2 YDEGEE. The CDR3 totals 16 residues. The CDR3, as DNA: TGTGCCAGCAGCTCTGGGACTAGCGGGGGGGCGAGCGAGCAGTACTTC. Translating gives CASSSGTSGGASEQYF.

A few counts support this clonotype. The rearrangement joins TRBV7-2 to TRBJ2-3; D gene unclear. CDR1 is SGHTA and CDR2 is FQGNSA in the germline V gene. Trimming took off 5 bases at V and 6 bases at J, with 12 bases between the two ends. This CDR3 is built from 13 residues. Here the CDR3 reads CASSGSLRDTQYF. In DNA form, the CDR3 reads TGTGCCAGCAGCGGGTCTTTAAGGGATACGCAGTATTTT.

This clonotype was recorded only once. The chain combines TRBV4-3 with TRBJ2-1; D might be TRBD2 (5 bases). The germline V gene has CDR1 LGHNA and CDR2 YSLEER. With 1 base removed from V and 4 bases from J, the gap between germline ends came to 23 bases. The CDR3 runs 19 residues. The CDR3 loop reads CASSQVVKVWSGSYNEQFF. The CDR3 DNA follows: TGCGCCAGCAGCCAAGTCGTAAAAGTTTGGAGCGGATCGTACAATGAGCAGTTCTTC.

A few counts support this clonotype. CDR3 loop: CASSSPRGGQERATQYF. The CDR3, as DNA: TGTGCCAGCAGTTCCCCCCGGGGAGGTCAAGAGAGGGCGACCCAGTACTTC. The chain recombines TRBV27 with TRBJ2-5, with D possibly matching TRBD2 (6 bases). Trimming left V 4 bases short and J 7 bases short, with 25 bases between. The germline CDR1 and CDR2 sequences are MNHEY and SMNVEV (reference sequence). The CDR3 runs 17 residues.

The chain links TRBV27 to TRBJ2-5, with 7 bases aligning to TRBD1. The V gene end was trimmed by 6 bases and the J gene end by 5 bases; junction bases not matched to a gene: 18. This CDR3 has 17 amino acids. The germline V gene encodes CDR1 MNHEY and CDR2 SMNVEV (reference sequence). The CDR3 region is CASSRQGGGQYGETQYF. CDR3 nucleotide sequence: TGTGCCAGCAGCAGACAGGGTGGCGGCCAATACGGGGAGACCCAGTACTTC.

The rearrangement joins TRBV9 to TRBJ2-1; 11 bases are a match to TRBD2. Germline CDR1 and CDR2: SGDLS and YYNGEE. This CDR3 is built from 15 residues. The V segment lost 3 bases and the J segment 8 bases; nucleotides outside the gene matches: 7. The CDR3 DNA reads TGTGCCAGCAGCGGTAGCGGGGGGGCAGTCGATGAGCAGTTCTTC. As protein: CASSGSGGAVDEQFF.

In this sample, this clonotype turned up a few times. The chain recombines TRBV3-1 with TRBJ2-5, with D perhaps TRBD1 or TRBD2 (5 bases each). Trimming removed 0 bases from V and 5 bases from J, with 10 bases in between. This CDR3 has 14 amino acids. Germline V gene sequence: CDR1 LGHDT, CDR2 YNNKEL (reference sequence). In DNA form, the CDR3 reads TGTGCCAGCAGCCAAGATCTTGGGACGGAGACCCAGTACTTC. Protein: CASSQDLGTETQYF.

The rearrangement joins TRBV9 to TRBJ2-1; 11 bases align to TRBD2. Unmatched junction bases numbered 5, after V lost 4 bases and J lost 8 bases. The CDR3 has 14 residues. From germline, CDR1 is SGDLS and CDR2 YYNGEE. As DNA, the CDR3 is TGTGCCAGCAGCCCTAGCGGGGGGATCTATGAGCAGTTCTTC. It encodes CASSPSGGIYEQFF.

The CDR3 is CASALLGVETQYF. The CDR3 DNA is TGTGCCAGCGCCCTACTAGGGGTGGAGACCCAGTACTTC. J is TRBJ2-5 and V is TRBV27; either TRBD1 or TRBD2 may fit D (5 bases each). V lost 8 bases and J 5 bases, leaving 15 bases between the germline ends. Germline V gene data show CDR1 as MNHEY and CDR2 as SMNVEV (reference sequence). The CDR3 has 13 residues.

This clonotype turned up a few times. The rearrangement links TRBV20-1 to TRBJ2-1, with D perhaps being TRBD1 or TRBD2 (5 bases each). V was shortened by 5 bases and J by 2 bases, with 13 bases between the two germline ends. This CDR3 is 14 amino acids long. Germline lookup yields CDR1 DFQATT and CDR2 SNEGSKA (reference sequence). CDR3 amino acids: CSARRGDTYNEQFF. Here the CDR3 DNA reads TGCAGTGCTCGAAGGGGAGACACCTACAATGAGCAGTTCTTC.

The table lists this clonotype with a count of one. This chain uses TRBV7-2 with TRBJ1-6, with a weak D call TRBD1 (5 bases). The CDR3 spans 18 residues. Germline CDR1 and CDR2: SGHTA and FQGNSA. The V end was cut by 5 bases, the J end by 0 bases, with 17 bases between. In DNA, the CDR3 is TGTGCCAGCAGCCTTTCGGGAGGGGCCAGCTCCTATAATTCACCCCTCCACTTT. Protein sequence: CASSLSGGASSYNSPLHF.

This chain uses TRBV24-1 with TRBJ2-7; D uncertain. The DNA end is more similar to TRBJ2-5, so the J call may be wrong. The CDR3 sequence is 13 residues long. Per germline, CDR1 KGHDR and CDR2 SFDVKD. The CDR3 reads CATSADWMETQYF. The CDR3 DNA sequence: TGTGCCACCTCCGCTGACTGGATGGAGACCCAGTACTTC.

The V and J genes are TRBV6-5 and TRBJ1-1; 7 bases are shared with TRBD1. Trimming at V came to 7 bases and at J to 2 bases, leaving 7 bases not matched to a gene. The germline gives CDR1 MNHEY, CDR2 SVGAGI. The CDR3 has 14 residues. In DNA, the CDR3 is TGTGCCAGCAAAAGACAGGGCTATAACACTGAAGCTTTCTTT. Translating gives CASKRQGYNTEAFF.

The CDR3, as DNA: TGTGCCAGCAGTTTGCTGTTTGGCAGCTCCAATCAGCCCCAGCATTTT. The encoded protein is CASSLLFGSSNQPQHF. V and J are TRBV28 and TRBJ1-5; D remains unclear. Germline V gene lookup returns CDR1 MDHEN and CDR2 SYDVKM. With 3 bases removed from V and 3 bases from J, the gap between germline ends came to 15 bases. CDR3 length: 16 amino acids.

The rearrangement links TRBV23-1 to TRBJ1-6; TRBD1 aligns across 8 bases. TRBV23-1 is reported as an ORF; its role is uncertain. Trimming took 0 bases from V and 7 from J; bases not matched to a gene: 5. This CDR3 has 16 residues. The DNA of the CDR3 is TGCGCCAGCAGTCAATCACGGGACAGGAGGAATTCACCCCTCCACTTT. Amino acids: CASSQSRDRRNSPLHF.

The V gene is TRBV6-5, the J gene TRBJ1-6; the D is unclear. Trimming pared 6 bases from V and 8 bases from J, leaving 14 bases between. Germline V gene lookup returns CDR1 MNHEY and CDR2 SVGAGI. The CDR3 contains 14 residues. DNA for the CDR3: TGTGCCAGCAGCTGGGCAGGTGCGGATTCACCCCTCCACTTT. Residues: CASSWAGADSPLHF.

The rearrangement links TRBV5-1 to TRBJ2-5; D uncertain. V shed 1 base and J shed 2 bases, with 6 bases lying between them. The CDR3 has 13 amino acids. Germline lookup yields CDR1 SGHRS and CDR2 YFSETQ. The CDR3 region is CASSLRMQETQYF. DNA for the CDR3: TGCGCCAGCAGCTTGCGTATGCAAGAGACCCAGTACTTC.

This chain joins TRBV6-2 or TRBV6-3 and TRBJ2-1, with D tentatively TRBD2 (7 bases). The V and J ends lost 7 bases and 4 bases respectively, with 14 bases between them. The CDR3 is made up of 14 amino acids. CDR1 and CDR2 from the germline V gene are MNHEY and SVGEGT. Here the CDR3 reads CASIMGGPYNEQFF. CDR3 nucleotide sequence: TGTGCCAGCATCATGGGGGGGCCGTACAATGAGCAGTTCTTC.

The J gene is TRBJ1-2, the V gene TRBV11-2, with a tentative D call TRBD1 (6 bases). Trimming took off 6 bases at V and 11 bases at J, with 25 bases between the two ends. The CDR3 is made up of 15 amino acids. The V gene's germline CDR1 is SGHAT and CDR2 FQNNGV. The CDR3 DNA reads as TGTGCCAGCAGGAGGAATGGACAGCGCGAGAGGGGGTACACCTTC. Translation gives CASRRNGQRERGYTF.

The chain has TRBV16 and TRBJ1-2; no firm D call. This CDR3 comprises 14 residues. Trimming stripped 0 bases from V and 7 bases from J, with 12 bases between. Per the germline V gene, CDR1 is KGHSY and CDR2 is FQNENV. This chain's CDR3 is CASSQSVSFGGYTF. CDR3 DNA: TGTGCCAGCAGCCAATCGGTCAGTTTCGGTGGCTACACCTTC.

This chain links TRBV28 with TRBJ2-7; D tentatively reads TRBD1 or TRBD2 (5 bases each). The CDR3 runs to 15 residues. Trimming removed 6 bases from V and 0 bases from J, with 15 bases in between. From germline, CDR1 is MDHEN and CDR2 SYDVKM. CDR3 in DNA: TGTGCCAGCAGCCCCGGGGCTACGAGCTCCTACGAGCAGTACTTC. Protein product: CASSPGATSSYEQYF.

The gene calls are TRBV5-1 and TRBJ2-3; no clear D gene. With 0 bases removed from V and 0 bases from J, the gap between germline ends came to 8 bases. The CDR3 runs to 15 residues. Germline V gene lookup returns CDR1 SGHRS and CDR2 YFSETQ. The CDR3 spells CASSLEHPSTDTQYF. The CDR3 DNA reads TGCGCCAGCAGCTTGGAGCACCCTAGCACAGATACGCAGTATTTT. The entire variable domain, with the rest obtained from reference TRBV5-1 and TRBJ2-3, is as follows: KAGVTQTPRYLIKTRGQQVTLSCSPISGHRSVSWYQQTPGQGLQFLFEYFSETQRNKGNFPGRFSGRQFSNSRSEMNVSTLELGDSALYLCASSLEHPSTDTQYFGPGTRLTVL.

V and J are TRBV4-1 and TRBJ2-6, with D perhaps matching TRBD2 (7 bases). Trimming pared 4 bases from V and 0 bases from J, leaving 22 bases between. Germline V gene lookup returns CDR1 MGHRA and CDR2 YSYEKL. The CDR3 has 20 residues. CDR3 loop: CASSLLGGGSSHSGANVLTF. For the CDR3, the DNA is TGCGCCAGCAGCCTCCTAGGGGGAGGGTCGTCCCACTCTGGGGCCAACGTCCTGACTTTC.

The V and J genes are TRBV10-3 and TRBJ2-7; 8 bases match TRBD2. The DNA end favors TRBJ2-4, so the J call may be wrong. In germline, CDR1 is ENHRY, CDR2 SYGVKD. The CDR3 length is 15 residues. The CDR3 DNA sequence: TGTGCCATCAGTGAGCCAAGGGCGGGGGGTAACATTCAGTACTTC. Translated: CAISEPRAGGNIQYF.